Below, 24 T cell receptor beta chains from the same sample are listed, as sequenced in a study of graft-versus-host responses after intestinal transplantation (dated by TCRdb to the early 2020s). Which antigens these TCRs recognize remains unknown. Libraries came from the immunoSEQ multiplex PCR assay. Not all clones reach the TCRdb copy of this immuneACCESS table, which keeps in-frame sequences only. Checked studies attribute under half of the gap to unresolved V genes and leave the rest unexplained. Counted in this sample were some 39,000 clones; approximately 95% of them appeared once. The ten largest clones add up to approximately 0.53% of the sample. The sample's time point label, decoded: cells obtained before transplantation from donor or recipient. The sample consisted of unstimulated CD8+ T cells sorted from spleen or lymph node cells, taken before transplant. These TCRs come from a human donor who was the organ donor for an intestinal transplant.

The J gene is TRBJ2-7, the V gene TRBV19; no firm D call. The V end lost 4 bases, the J end lost 4 bases, and 5 bases lay between the germline ends. There are 11 residues in the CDR3. Germline V gene sequence: CDR1 LNHDA, CDR2 SQIVND (reference sequence). The CDR3 sequence: CASSSGYEQYF. Written as DNA, the CDR3 is TGTGCCAGTAGTAGCGGTTACGAGCAGTACTTC.

The rearrangement links TRBV11-1 to TRBJ1-5; the D is unclear. V dropped 1 base and J dropped 1 base, with 5 bases sitting between them. The CDR3 is 14 amino acids. Germline V gene lookup returns CDR1 SGHAT and CDR2 FQDESV (reference sequence). The CDR3 loop reads CASSLDSSNQPQHF. DNA of the CDR3: TGTGCCAGCAGCTTAGACAGCAGCAATCAGCCCCAGCATTTT.

The chain is built from TRBV7-9 and TRBJ2-2; TRBD1 agrees at 10 bases. CDR3 length equals 18 residues. Germline assignment: CDR1 SEHNR and CDR2 FQNEAQ (reference sequence). V dropped 6 bases and J dropped 4; count of bases not matched to a gene: 14. DNA of the CDR3: TGTGCCAGCAGACCGTCGTTCAGCCGGGACAGGGGCACCGGGGAGCTGTTTTTT. Its protein is CASRPSFSRDRGTGELFF.

The chain is built from TRBV7-6 and TRBJ2-7; 8 bases match TRBD1. Trimming cost V 5 bases and J 0 bases; bases outside gene matches: 6. The CDR3 runs 15 residues. In germline, CDR1 is SGHVS, CDR2 FNYEAQ. CDR3 sequence reads: CASSAWTGTSYEQYF. The CDR3 coding sequence is TGTGCCAGCAGCGCTTGGACAGGGACCTCCTACGAGCAGTACTTC.

V usage is TRBV5-1 and J usage is TRBJ1-4, with D unclear. V was clipped by 1 base and J by 3 bases, with 4 bases between them. The CDR3 loop spans 13 amino acids. Germline V gene data show CDR1 as SGHRS and CDR2 as YFSETQ. The CDR3 loop is CASSLTANEKLFF. DNA for the CDR3: TGCGCCAGCAGCTTGACAGCTAATGAAAAACTGTTTTTT.

This clone showed up just once. The chain has TRBV4-3 and TRBJ2-7; D is unclear. The germline V gene encodes CDR1 LGHNA and CDR2 YSLEER. This CDR3 region has 13 residues. Trimming took 5 bases from V and 5 from J, leaving 13 bases between them. CDR3 residues: CASSSRWGDEQYF. CDR3 sequence (DNA): TGCGCCAGCAGCTCAAGGTGGGGTGACGAGCAGTACTTC.

The V gene is TRBV5-4, the J gene TRBJ2-7; unclear D gene. The CDR3 has 11 residues. Germline CDR1 and CDR2: SGHNT and YYREEE (reference sequence). The germline V and J ends were trimmed by 3 bases and 7 bases, with 8 bases remaining between them. The chain's CDR3 is CASSSMGEQYF. The DNA for the CDR3 is TGTGCCAGCAGCTCGATGGGGGAGCAGTACTTC. Full variable domain (outside the CDR3, taken from reference TRBV5-4 and TRBJ2-7): ETGVTQSPTHLIKTRGQQVTLRCSSQSGHNTVSWYQQALGQGPQFIFQYYREEENGRGNFPPRFSGLQFPNYSSELNVNALELDDSALYLCASSSMGEQYFGPGTRLTVT.

This CDR3 reads CASSQDWGAYEQYF. Here the CDR3 DNA reads TGCGCCAGCAGCCAAGATTGGGGAGCCTACGAGCAGTACTTC. The chain employs TRBV4-3 and TRBJ2-7; D might be TRBD2 (5 bases). V was trimmed by 0 bases and J by 2 bases, leaving 8 bases between them. This CDR3 is built from 14 residues. The V gene's germline CDR1 is LGHNA and CDR2 YSLEER.

V and J are TRBV4-1 and TRBJ2-7, with 12 bases aligning to TRBD1. In germline, CDR1 is MGHRA, CDR2 YSYEKL. Trimming removed 2 bases from V and 5 bases from J; junction bases left unmatched: 10. The CDR3 loop spans 17 amino acids. DNA of the CDR3: TGCGCCAGCAGCCAACCGGGACAGGGGGCGAGGGCCCACGAGCAGTACTTC. This codes for CASSQPGQGARAHEQYF.

The J gene is TRBJ2-3, the V gene TRBV19; no reliable D call. The V end was cut by 3 bases, the J end by 1 base, with 11 bases between. This CDR3 region has 15 residues. Germline values: CDR1 LNHDA, CDR2 SQIVND (reference sequence). The CDR3 nucleotides are TGTGCCAGTAGTATGAACTCTGGGGGCACAGATACGCAGTATTTT. It encodes CASSMNSGGTDTQYF.

The chain recombines TRBV27 with TRBJ1-6; D gene ambiguous. The CDR3 has 16 residues. Trimming removed 6 bases from V and 9 bases from J, with 21 bases in between. Germline-derived CDR1 and CDR2 are MNHEY and SMNVEV (reference sequence). The CDR3 loop is CASRAQPLGVGSPLHF. CDR3 in DNA: TGTGCCAGCAGGGCTCAACCCCTTGGTGTCGGTTCACCCCTCCACTTT.

This clone was picked up one time. The V call is TRBV5-1, the J call TRBJ1-1, with 7 bases fitting TRBD1. The CDR3 has 17 residues. The junction had 16 bases not matched to a gene; V was cut back by 0 bases and J by 8 bases. Germline V gene sequence: CDR1 SGHRS, CDR2 YFSETQ. CDR3 bases: TGCGCCAGCAGCTTGGCCCCAGAGACAGGGAAGAGAGGAGAAGCTTTCTTT. Translating gives CASSLAPETGKRGEAFF.

This clone was recorded once. The chain recombines TRBV29-1 with TRBJ1-2; D unclear. The CDR3 consists of 14 residues. Germline lookup yields CDR1 SQVTM and CDR2 ANQGSEA. Trimming took off 4 bases at V and 3 bases at J, with 15 bases between the two ends. This chain's CDR3 is CSVVTPLGDYGYTF. In DNA, the CDR3 is TGCAGCGTTGTAACTCCTCTCGGAGACTATGGCTACACCTTC.

To note about this clone: Other nucleotide sequences in the sample specify the same CDR3. The chain has TRBV6-1 and TRBJ2-7, with TRBD2 matching over 15 bases. Germline trimming cut 9 bases from V and 2 bases from J; bases unmatched to any gene: 5. The CDR3 length is 15 residues. Germline loops: CDR1 MNHNS, CDR2 SASEGT. In DNA form, the CDR3 reads TGTGCCAGTAGCTGGACTAGCGGGGGGGCCTACGAGCAGTACTTC. Translated, it gives CASSWTSGGAYEQYF.

The chain joins TRBV7-2 to TRBJ2-5; 9 nucleotides align to TRBD1. V trimming: 6 bases; J trimming: 2 bases; junction bases outside the gene matches: 7. Germline-derived CDR1 and CDR2 are SGHTA and FQGNSA. CDR3 length: 15 residues. This CDR3 is CASRPGQGKQETQYF. CDR3 nucleotide sequence: TGTGCCAGCAGGCCGGGACAGGGCAAGCAAGAGACCCAGTACTTC.

This clone has only one observation. The gene calls are TRBV4-1 and TRBJ2-3; D gene unclear. CDR1 and CDR2 (germline): MGHRA, YSYEKL. This CDR3 has 17 residues. Trimming removed 0 bases from V and 1 base from J, with 14 bases in between. The CDR3 nucleotides are TGCGCCAGCAGCCAAGATTTACAGATGAGACGCACAGATACGCAGTATTTT. This sequence encodes CASSQDLQMRRTDTQYF.

The chain links TRBV5-3 to TRBJ2-1, with 7 bases that match TRBD1. TRBV5-3 is noted as an ORF with a role that remains uncertain. Trimming removed 4 bases from V and 6 bases from J; junction bases left unmatched: 10. CDR3 size: 15 residues. CDR3 bases: TGTGCCAGAAGCGAGACAGGGAAGGGCCTCAATGAGCAGTTCTTC. This gives the protein CARSETGKGLNEQFF.

V and J are TRBV9 and TRBJ2-5, with D hard to call. The germline V gene has CDR1 SGDLS and CDR2 YYNGEE. V was shortened by 0 bases and J by 2 bases, with 11 bases between the two germline ends. The CDR3 is 15 residues long. The CDR3 DNA is TGTGCCAGCAGCGTAGTTGGCCAGAGGCAAGAGACCCAGTACTTC. Amino acids: CASSVVGQRQETQYF.

V gene TRBV19 combines with J gene TRBJ1-1, with D maybe TRBD1 (6 bases). V was clipped by 1 base and J by 0 bases, with 12 bases between them. CDR3 length: 16 amino acids. Per germline, CDR1 LNHDA and CDR2 SQIVND (reference sequence). CDR3 coding DNA: TGTGCCAGTAGTATAGCTCCGACAGGCCTGAACACTGAAGCTTTCTTT. Translating gives CASSIAPTGLNTEAFF.

The chain recombines TRBV11-2 with TRBJ2-3; a possible D gene is TRBD1 (6 bases). The V gene lost 5 bases and the J gene lost 2 bases, with 14 bases spanning the gap. The CDR3 consists of 15 residues. Germline CDR1 SGHAT, CDR2 FQNNGV. CDR3 residues: CASSQFGQPTDTQYF. CDR3 sequence (DNA): TGTGCCAGCAGCCAATTCGGACAGCCCACAGATACGCAGTATTTT.

This clone came up once. J is TRBJ1-5 and V is TRBV4-1; D remains unclear. V was trimmed by 1 base and J by 2 bases, leaving 6 bases between them. Germline V gene data show CDR1 as MGHRA and CDR2 as YSYEKL. The CDR3 is made up of 14 amino acids. DNA for the CDR3: TGCGCCAGCAGCCAAGTCACTGGCAATCAGCCCCAGCATTTT. It specifies CASSQVTGNQPQHF.

The rearrangement links TRBV4-1 to TRBJ1-5; TRBD1 matches 7 bases. The CDR3 has 15 amino acids. Germline CDR1 MGHRA, CDR2 YSYEKL. V was pared by 3 bases and J by 2 bases, with 4 bases of the junction left unmatched. CDR3 coding DNA: TGCGCCAGCAGCCAGAGGGGGCTTGGCAATCAGCCCCAGCATTTT. Amino acids: CASSQRGLGNQPQHF.

This chain links TRBV11-2 with TRBJ2-5; D ambiguous. Germline lookup yields CDR1 SGHAT and CDR2 FQNNGV. The length of the CDR3 is 13 residues. The V gene lost 7 bases and the J gene lost 2 bases, with 11 bases spanning the gap. Here the CDR3 reads CASNTVTQETQYF. As DNA, the CDR3 is TGTGCCAGCAACACAGTTACACAAGAGACCCAGTACTTC.

V and J are TRBV6-5 and TRBJ1-1; TRBD1 might be the D (5 bases). The ends were cut back, 5 bases at V and 3 bases at J, with 13 bases in the middle. The CDR3 totals 14 residues. Germline loops: CDR1 MNHEY, CDR2 SVGAGI. CDR3 coding DNA: TGTGCCAGCAGTGAAGGCAGGGTGTACACTGAAGCTTTCTTT. Amino acids: CASSEGRVYTEAFF.